The 20 T cell receptor beta chains listed next were all sequenced from one sample in a study of blood T cells in healthy people across ages. Combining a sample-barcoded 5' primer with a J-beta primer mix, a second PCR ran for roughly 6 to 12 cycles. TCRdb passed the 5' RACE reads through MiXCR, listing each CDR3 protein once. Among about 1.6 million distinct CDR3 sequences, about 35% were seen once, and the ten largest hold about 10%. The specimen sequenced was blood. All receptors derive from a woman aged 25 to 39 in good health.

This chain joins TRBV27 and TRBJ2-4; D is undetermined. The J call may not be correct, given that the DNA end is closer to TRBJ2-7. The CDR3 covers 16 residues. The germline gives CDR1 MNHEY, CDR2 SMNVEV (reference sequence). The chain's CDR3 is CASSYRAGPRAYEQYF. The CDR3 nucleotides are TGTGCCAGCAGTTACCGGGCAGGCCCAAGGGCCTACGAGCAGTACTTC.

This clonotype has a handful of counts. The chain has TRBV4-1 and TRBJ1-4; maybe TRBD1 (5 bases). The CDR3 consists of 15 residues. Between the trimmed V and J ends, which lost 0 bases and 5 bases, there was a span of 10 bases. Germline CDR1 is MGHRA and CDR2 is YSYEKL. This chain's CDR3 is CASSQEGDANEKLFF. The CDR3 DNA sequence: TGCGCCAGCAGCCAAGAAGGGGATGCCAATGAAAAACTGTTTTTT.

In its sample, this clonotype was seen a few times. The chain links TRBV6-1 to TRBJ1-1; D is unresolved. The CDR3 runs 15 residues. Per the germline V gene, CDR1 is MNHNS and CDR2 is SASEGT. V shed 2 bases and J shed 6 bases, with 16 bases lying between them. CDR3 sequence reads: CASSEPPQWAPEAFF. Here the CDR3 DNA reads TGTGCCAGCAGTGAACCACCACAGTGGGCGCCTGAAGCTTTCTTT.

The J gene is TRBJ2-5, the V gene TRBV20-1; D is perhaps TRBD1 (6 bases). The CDR3 has 11 residues. CDR1 and CDR2 from the germline V gene are DFQATT and SNEGSKA (reference sequence). V was trimmed by 4 bases and J by 11 bases, leaving 14 bases between them. As DNA, the CDR3 is TGCAGTGCTACGTACAGGGAAGAGCAGTACTTC. This translates into CSATYREEQYF.

This clonotype was found once. The rearrangement joins TRBV4-1 to TRBJ2-7; D not certain. The CDR3 extends over 15 amino acids. Trimming removed 2 bases from V and 0 bases from J, with 11 bases in between. Germline V lookup: CDR1 MGHRA, CDR2 YSYEKL. The CDR3 DNA is TGCGCCAGCAGCCAACCGTGGATGGGCTCCTACGAGCAGTACTTC. Translated: CASSQPWMGSYEQYF.

Concerning this clonotype itself: A read error may account for a junction end that differs from germline. V usage is TRBV6-1 and J usage is TRBJ2-7, with 11 bases lining up with TRBD2. CDR1 is MNHNS, CDR2 SASEGT, per germline. The CDR3 is 15 amino acids. This CDR3 is CATYSGGAGSHEQYF. In nucleotides, the CDR3 is TGTGCCACCTATAGCGGGGGGGCCGGCTCCCACGAGCAGTACTTC.

Regarding this clonotype: A much more abundant neighbour one base away suggests this may be a read error. The gene calls are TRBV4-1 and TRBJ2-3; 8 bases are shared with TRBD2. Germline values: CDR1 MGHRA, CDR2 YSYEKL. The length of the CDR3 is 18 residues. Trimming took 2 bases from V and 2 from J; bases not matched to a gene: 12. CDR3 nucleotide sequence: TGCGCCAGCAGCCAATCAAGAACTGGCGGGGGGCCCACAGATACGCAGTATTTT. Translation gives CASSQSRTGGGPTDTQYF.

This chain connects TRBV20-1 to TRBJ1-1; no firm D call. This CDR3 has 12 amino acids. V lost 6 bases, J lost 3 bases, and 11 bases lay in between. The V gene's germline CDR1 is DFQATT and CDR2 SNEGSKA (reference sequence). The CDR3 reads CSASPQDTEAFF. CDR3 sequence (DNA): TGCAGTGCATCACCTCAGGACACTGAAGCTTTCTTT.

Notes on this clonotype: Mismatch with germline at one junction end may stem from a read error. J is TRBJ2-3 and V is TRBV6-6; the match to TRBD2 covers 9 bases. CDR1 is MNHNY and CDR2 is SVGAGI in the germline V gene (reference sequence). This CDR3 region has 14 residues. The CDR3 coding sequence is TGTGCCAGCAAGGGTAGCGGGAGTGGAGATATGCAGTATTTT. Translating gives CASKGSGSGDMQYF.

Points on this clonotype: Just one base apart from a much larger clone, this may be a read error. The chain combines TRBV7-2 with TRBJ1-2; D may be TRBD1 (5 bases). This CDR3 is built from 14 residues. The germline gives CDR1 SGHTA, CDR2 FQGNSA. Trimming pared 4 bases from V and 4 bases from J, leaving 13 bases between. For the CDR3, the DNA is TGTGCCAGCAGCTCCGCAGGGCCGAGCTATGGCTACACCTTC. The encoded protein is CASSSAGPSYGYTF.

A word on this clonotype: This could be a read error, since a much larger clone is one nucleotide away. CDR3 protein: CSVGDRGSKDIQYF. The DNA of the CDR3 is TGCAGCGTGGGAGATCGAGGTTCAAAAGACATTCAGTACTTC. The rearrangement uses TRBV29-1 and TRBJ2-4, with a tentative D call TRBD2 (5 bases). Germline CDR1 is SQVTM and CDR2 is ANQGSEA. V was shortened by 6 bases and J by 8 bases, with 20 bases between the two germline ends. This CDR3 has 14 residues.

The rearrangement joins TRBV7-9 to TRBJ2-1; 9 bases align to TRBD2. Germline V lookup: CDR1 SEHNR, CDR2 FQNEAQ (reference sequence). With V trimmed by 0 bases and J by 8 bases, 5 bases remained unmatched. CDR3 length: 15 residues. CDR3: CASSLASGSSYEQFF. The CDR3 DNA reads as TGTGCCAGCAGCTTAGCTAGCGGGAGTTCATATGAGCAGTTCTTC.

The V and J genes are TRBV30 and TRBJ2-7; TRBD2 aligns across 9 bases. Germline V CDR1 and CDR2: GTSNPN, SVGIG (reference sequence). CDR3 length: 17 residues. Trimming removed 1 base from V and 3 bases from J; junction bases left unmatched: 13. The CDR3 sequence: CAWSAGISGRLYYEQYF. The CDR3 nucleotides read TGTGCCTGGAGTGCCGGGATTAGCGGGAGACTTTACTACGAGCAGTACTTC.

This chain uses TRBV28 with TRBJ2-1, with TRBD1 identical over 7 bases. Germline assignment: CDR1 MDHEN and CDR2 SYDVKM. This CDR3 is 12 amino acids long. V lost 2 bases, J lost 12 bases, and 4 bases stayed unmatched. CDR3 residues: CASSLQGEGQFF. In DNA form, the CDR3 reads TGTGCCAGCAGTTTACAGGGGGAAGGGCAGTTCTTC.

The CDR3 sequence: CASSIVWTDQETQYF. In nucleotides, the CDR3 is TGTGCCAGTAGTATAGTGTGGACCGACCAAGAGACCCAGTACTTC. V gene TRBV19 combines with J gene TRBJ2-5; D unclear. The CDR3 runs 15 residues. Germline CDR1 reads LNHDA; CDR2 reads SQIVND (reference sequence). With 1 base removed from V and 0 bases from J, the gap between germline ends came to 9 bases. Full variable domain (outside the CDR3, taken from reference TRBV19 and TRBJ2-5): DGGITQSPKYLFRKEGQNVTLSCEQNLNHDAMYWYRQDPGQGLRLIYYSQIVNDFQKGDIAEGYSVSREKKESFPLTVTSAQKNPTAFYLCASSIVWTDQETQYFGPGTRLLVL.

The chain has TRBV15 and TRBJ2-2, with unresolved D. Trimming shortened V by 1 base and J by 1 base, and 1 base separated the two germline ends. Per the germline V gene, CDR1 is LNHNV and CDR2 is YYDKDF (reference sequence). The CDR3 extends over 13 amino acids. In DNA, the CDR3 is TGTGCCACCAGCAGAGGGAACACCGGGGAGCTGTTTTTT. Residues: CATSRGNTGELFF.

The chain recombines TRBV18 with TRBJ2-5; tentatively, D is TRBD2 (6 bases). The J call is uncertain, as TRBJ2-7 better fits the DNA end. Germline CDR1 reads KGHSH; CDR2 reads LQKENI. This CDR3 has 14 residues. The CDR3 spells CASSPTAGPYEQYF. The CDR3 DNA reads TGTGCCAGCTCACCCACAGCGGGCCCCTACGAGCAGTACTTC.

There are many counts of this clonotype. V is TRBV20-1 and J is TRBJ2-5; 9 bases fit TRBD2. This CDR3 comprises 15 residues. Trimming at V came to 1 base and at J to 2 bases, leaving 5 bases not matched to a gene. Germline V CDR1 and CDR2: DFQATT, SNEGSKA (reference sequence). The CDR3 sequence: CSARVSSGKQETQYF. The CDR3 nucleotides are TGCAGTGCTAGAGTGTCTAGCGGGAAGCAAGAGACCCAGTACTTC.

The chain employs TRBV20-1 and TRBJ1-2, with D possibly being TRBD1 (6 bases). Trimming took 6 bases from V and 0 from J, leaving 14 bases between them. The germline V gene encodes CDR1 DFQATT and CDR2 SNEGSKA (reference sequence). The CDR3 runs to 14 residues. CDR3 DNA: TGCAGTGCCCCGGACAGCAGAGCTAACTATGGCTACACCTTC. It is translated as CSAPDSRANYGYTF.

The CDR3 DNA follows: TGTGCCAGCAGCCCCCACAGAGTTGGGGAGGAGACCCAGTACTTC. It specifies CASSPHRVGEETQYF. The V call is TRBV11-2, the J call TRBJ2-5; D perhaps matches TRBD2 (5 bases). The V gene lost 5 bases and the J gene lost 5 bases, with 18 bases spanning the gap. The CDR3 consists of 15 residues. The germline V gene has CDR1 SGHAT and CDR2 FQNNGV.